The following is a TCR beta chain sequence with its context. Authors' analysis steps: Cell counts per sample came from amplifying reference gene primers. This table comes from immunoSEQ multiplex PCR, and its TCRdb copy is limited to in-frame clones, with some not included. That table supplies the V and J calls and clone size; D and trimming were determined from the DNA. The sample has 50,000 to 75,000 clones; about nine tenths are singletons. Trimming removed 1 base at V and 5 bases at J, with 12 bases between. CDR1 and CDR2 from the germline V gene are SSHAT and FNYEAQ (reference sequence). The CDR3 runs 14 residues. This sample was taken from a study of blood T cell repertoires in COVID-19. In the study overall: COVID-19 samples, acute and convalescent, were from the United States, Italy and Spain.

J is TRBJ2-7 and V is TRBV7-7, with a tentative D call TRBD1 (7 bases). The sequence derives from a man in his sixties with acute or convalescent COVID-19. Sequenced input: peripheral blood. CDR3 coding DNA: TGTGCCAGCAGCTTAGGCAGGGGGGCTCACGAGCAGTACTTC. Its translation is CASSLGRGAHEQYF.